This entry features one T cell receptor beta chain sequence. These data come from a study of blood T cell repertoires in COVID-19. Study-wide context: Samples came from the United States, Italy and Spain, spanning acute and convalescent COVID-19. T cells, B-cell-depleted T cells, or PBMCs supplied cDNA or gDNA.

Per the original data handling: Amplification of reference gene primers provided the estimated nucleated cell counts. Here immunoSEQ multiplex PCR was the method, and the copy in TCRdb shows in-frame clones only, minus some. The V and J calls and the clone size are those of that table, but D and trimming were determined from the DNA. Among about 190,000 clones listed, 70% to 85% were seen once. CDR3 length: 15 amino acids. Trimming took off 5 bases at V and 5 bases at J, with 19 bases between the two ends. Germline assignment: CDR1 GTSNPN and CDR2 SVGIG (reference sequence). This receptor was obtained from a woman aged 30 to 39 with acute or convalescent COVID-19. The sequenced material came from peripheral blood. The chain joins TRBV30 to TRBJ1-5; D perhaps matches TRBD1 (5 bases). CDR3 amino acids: CAWSTRGWRDQPQHF. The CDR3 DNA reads TGTGCCTGGTCGACACGGGGCTGGAGGGATCAGCCCCAGCATTTT.